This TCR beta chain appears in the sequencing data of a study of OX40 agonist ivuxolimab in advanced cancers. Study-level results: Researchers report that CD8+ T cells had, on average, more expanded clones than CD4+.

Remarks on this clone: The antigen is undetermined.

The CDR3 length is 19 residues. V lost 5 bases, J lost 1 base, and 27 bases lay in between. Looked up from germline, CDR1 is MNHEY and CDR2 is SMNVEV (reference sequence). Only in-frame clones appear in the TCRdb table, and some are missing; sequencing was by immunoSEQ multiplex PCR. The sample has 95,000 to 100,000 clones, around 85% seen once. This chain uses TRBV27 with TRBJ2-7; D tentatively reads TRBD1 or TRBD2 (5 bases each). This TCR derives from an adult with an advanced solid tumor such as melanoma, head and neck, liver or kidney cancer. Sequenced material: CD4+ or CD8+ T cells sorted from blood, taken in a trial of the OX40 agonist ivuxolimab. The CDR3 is CASSPGRPGPLERSYEQYF. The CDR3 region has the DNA TGTGCCAGCAGTCCTGGTCGGCCGGGACCCCTAGAGCGTTCCTACGAGCAGTACTTC.